This T cell receptor beta chain emerged from a study of shared clonotypes between healthy human individuals (TCRdb year 2020). Regarding the study in general: A couple of women and a few men aged 18 to 49 years were included in the cohort. Blood TCR repertoires of about 5 healthy adults were deeply sequenced to estimate repertoire size and the extent of clonotype sharing between individuals. To increase sequencing depth and limit assay-specific biases, TCR repertoire library preparation and sequencing were carried out by different laboratories using diverse techniques. Per donor, leukapheresis produced somewhere between about 0.94 and 9 billion PBMCs. For each donor, CD4 naive and CD4 memory were each run on three plates, CD8 naive on two plates, and CD8 memory on one plate. Overall study results and their limits: Because the study included only a small number of donors, the genetic and exposure-history diversity represented was limited. Only blood was sampled, and tissue TCR repertoires likely differ from those in blood. Incomplete sequencing was indicated by rarefaction of sorted-subset datasets, despite the large sequencing depth. Higher generation probabilities were observed for clonotypes shared by all four sorted-subset donors than for non-shared clonotypes. Sharing across a few donors was observed for approximately 5% of naive CD4, under 4% of naive CD8, 2% to 2.5% of memory CD4, and about 0.38% of memory CD8 clonotypes. Naive subsets generally had larger estimated clonotype richness than memory subsets did. Pairwise subsampling led to the expectation that sequencing depth would affect the degree of clonotype sharing among donors.

A word on this clone: The antigen it recognizes is unknown. Base qualities are not recorded, but no much larger clone differs from it by a single base. This specimen includes other DNA sequences encoding the same CDR3.

The donors were healthy, HIV-negative adults who had no recently reported acute infections or vaccinations. All donors were Caucasian adults living in Nashville, Tennessee, USA. CD4+ T cells were enriched by magnetic negative selection, after which naive cells were positively selected on CD45RA and the negative fraction was taken as the memory subset. Blood was collected by leukapheresis, and PBMCs were isolated by Ficoll-Histopaque density gradient centrifugation and then cryopreserved in liquid nitrogen vapor phase. Analytical flow cytometry was used to check the purity and quantity of each magnetically sorted T cell population. Each sorted fraction had its genomic DNA isolated and then quantified by UV absorbance on a Nanodrop 2000c. CDR1 and CDR2 are drawn from the germline V gene (reference sequence): DFQATT, SNEGSKA. Including the terminal cysteine and phenylalanine, the CDR3 comprises 10 residues. Only the CDR3 DNA is retained, 30 bases long and in frame from the first base. V is shortened by 3 bases, J by 9 bases, and the region joining them spans 8 bases.

TCR CDR3 regions were amplified from genomic DNA by multiplex PCR using the deep immunoSEQ assay. For each cell subset, the extracted genomic DNA was distributed evenly across all wells of several immunoSEQ 96-well plates, and each plate served as one replicate. Each replicate PCR for sorted subsets received about 220 ng genomic DNA, equal to 30,000 or so T cell genomes. Purified libraries were measured with a Qubit 3.0 fluorometer, size-checked on a Bioanalyzer 2100, and measured again with the KAPA Library Quantification kit. Each immunoSEQ 96-well plate was sequenced on its own single-read 150-cycle Illumina NextSeq 550 flow cell. The original methods were these. Because the immunoSEQ output included only junctional sequences and no quality scores, the filtering could not be the same as the filtering used for full-length reads. To assign V/J genes and CDR3, sequences were annotated against IMGT germline references using PyIR, a Python wrapper for IgBLAST v1.9. Any read was removed if the V/J assignment was weak (E-value above 1e-6), the CDR3 was missing, or the read contained stop codons, out-of-frame junctions, or ambiguous translated residues. V3J clonotypes were defined as sequences sharing the same inferred V gene, J gene, and CDR3 amino acid sequence. Percentage overlap between repertoires was calculated by dividing the number of shared unique clonotypes by the size of the smaller repertoire. Richness of each repertoire was evaluated using RTK rarefaction, the Chao1 estimator, and Recon v2.1 estimates of unobserved clonotypes. OLGA was used to compute generation probabilities for all TCRbeta clonotypes that the gDNA method yielded from four donors. Not all clones reach the TCRdb copy of this immuneACCESS table, which keeps in-frame sequences only. Checked studies attribute under half of the gap to unresolved V genes and leave the rest unexplained. For V, J and clone size, that table is used; D and trimming come from the DNA. The sample table shows 900,000 to 1,200,000 clones, and around 82% are seen once. Around 0.6% of the sample rests with the top ten.

Sequencing was carried out using memory CD4+ T cells from PBMCs. The cell subset or site label, as the study defines it: CD45RA-negative fraction. This sequence originates from a man younger than 35 in good health. Some clones in this sample may be carry-over from other donors' samples. In this chain, TRBV20-1 is recombined with TRBJ2-5, with the D segment identity uncertain. This receptor carries the CDR3 CSASHEAQYF. The DNA is as follows: TGCAGTGCTAGCCACGAGGCCCAGTACTTC.